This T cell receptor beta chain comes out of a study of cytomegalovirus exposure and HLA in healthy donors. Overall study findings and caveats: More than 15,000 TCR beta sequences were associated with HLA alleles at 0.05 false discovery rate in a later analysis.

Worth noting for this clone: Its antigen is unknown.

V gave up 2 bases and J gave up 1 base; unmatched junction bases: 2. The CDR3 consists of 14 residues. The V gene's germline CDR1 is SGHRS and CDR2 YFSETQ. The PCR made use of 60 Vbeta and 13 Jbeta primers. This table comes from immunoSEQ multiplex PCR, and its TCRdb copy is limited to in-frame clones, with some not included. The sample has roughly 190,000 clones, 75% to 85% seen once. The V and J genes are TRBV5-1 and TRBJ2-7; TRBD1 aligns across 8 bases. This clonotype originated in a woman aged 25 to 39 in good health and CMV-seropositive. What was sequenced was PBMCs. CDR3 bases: TGCGCCAGCAGCTTCGACAGGGGTTCCTACGAGCAGTACTTC. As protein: CASSFDRGSYEQYF.